This record looks at one T cell receptor (beta chain) sequence and its context. Its target is not known. This CDR3 is built from 12 residues. CDR1 and CDR2 from the germline V gene are SNHLY and FYNNEI. Deletions cut 7 bases from V and 4 bases from J, with 7 bases between. The sample belongs to a study of T cell responses to AZD1222 COVID-19 vaccine. Background on the study: The analysis combined second doses at about 4 or about 12 weeks. Study findings and constraints: Of spike-specific TCRs, nearly half reportedly target regions left unmutated in variants. CD4 TCRs associated with vaccination spanned spike, dominating at 160-218 and 743-854. Repertoire sampling occurred only after the peak T cell response.

Sequenced by immunoSEQ multiplex PCR; TCRdb stores in-frame clones only, minus some. The sample contains 130,000 to 150,000 clones, over 75% of which appear only once. The sequence derives from an adult in good health. V and J are TRBV2 and TRBJ1-4; D unclear. Sample: peripheral blood, taken on day 0 of AZD1222 vaccination. The CDR3 DNA sequence: TGTGCCAGCAAAGAAAATAATGAAAAACTGTTTTTT. This codes for CASKENNEKLFF.